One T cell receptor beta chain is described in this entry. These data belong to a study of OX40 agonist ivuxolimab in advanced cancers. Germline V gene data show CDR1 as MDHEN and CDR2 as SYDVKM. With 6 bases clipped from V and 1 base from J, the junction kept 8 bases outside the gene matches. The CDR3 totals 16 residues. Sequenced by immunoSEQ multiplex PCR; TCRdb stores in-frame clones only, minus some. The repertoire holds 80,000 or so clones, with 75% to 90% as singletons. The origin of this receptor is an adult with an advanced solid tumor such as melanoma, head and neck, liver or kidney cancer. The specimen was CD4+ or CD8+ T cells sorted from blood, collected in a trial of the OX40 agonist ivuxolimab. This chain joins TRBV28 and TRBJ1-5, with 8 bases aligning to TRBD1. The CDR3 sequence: CASSSLRGLSNQPQHF. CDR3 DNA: TGTGCCAGCAGCTCCCTCAGGGGGCTGAGCAATCAGCCCCAGCATTTT.